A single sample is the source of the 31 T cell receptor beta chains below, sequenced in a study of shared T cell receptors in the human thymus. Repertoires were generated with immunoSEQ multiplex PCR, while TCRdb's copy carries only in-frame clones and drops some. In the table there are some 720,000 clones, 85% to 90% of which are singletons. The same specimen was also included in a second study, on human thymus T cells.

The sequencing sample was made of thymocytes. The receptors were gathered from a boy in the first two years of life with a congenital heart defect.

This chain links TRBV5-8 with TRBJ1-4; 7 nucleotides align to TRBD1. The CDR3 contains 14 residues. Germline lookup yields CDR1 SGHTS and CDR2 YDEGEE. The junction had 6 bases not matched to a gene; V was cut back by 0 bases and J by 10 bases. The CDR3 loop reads CASSLGTGLPKLFF. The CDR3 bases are TGTGCCAGCAGCTTGGGGACAGGCCTCCCAAAACTGTTTTTT.

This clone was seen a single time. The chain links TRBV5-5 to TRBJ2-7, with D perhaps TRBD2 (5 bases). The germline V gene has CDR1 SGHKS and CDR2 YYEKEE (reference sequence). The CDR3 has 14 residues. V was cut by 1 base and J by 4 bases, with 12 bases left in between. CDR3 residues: CASSLWRPKYEQYF. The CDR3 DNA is TGTGCCAGCAGCTTGTGGAGGCCCAAGTACGAGCAGTACTTC.

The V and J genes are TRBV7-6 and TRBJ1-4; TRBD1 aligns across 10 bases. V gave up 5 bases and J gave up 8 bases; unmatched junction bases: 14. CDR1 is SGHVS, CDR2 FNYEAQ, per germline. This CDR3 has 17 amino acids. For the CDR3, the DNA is TGTGCCAGCAGCCAATGGGGACAGGGGTGGGGGAAGGAAAAACTGTTTTTT. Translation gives CASSQWGQGWGKEKLFF. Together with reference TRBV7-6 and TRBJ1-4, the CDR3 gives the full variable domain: GAGVSQSPRYKVTKRGQDVALRCDPISGHVSLYWYRQALGQGPEFLTYFNYEAQQDKSGLPNDRFSAERPEGSISTLTIQRTEQRDSAMYRCASSQWGQGWGKEKLFFGSGTQLSVL.

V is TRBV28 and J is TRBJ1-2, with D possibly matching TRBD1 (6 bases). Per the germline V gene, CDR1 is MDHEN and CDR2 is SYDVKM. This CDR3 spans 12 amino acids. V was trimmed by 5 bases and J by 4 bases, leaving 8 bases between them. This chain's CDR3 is CASSLDSYGYTF. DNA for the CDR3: TGTGCCAGCAGTCTGGACAGCTATGGCTACACCTTC.

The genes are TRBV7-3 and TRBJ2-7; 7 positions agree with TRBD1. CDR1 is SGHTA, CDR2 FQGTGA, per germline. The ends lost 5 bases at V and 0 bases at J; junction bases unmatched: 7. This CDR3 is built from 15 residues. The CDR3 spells CASSTLTGPSYEQYF. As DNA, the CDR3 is TGTGCCAGCAGCACCCTGACAGGGCCCTCCTACGAGCAGTACTTC. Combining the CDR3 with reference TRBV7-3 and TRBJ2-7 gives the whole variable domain GAGVSQTPSNKVTEKGKYVELRCDPISGHTALYWYRQSLGQGPEFLIYFQGTGAADDSGLPNDRFFAVRPEGSVSTLKIQRTERGDSAVYLCASSTLTGPSYEQYFGPGTRLTVT.

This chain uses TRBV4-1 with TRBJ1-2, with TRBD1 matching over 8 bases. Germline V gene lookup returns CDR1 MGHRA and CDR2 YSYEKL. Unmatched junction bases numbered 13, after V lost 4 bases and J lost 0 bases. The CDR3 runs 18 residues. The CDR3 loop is CASSPSPLPGGPNYGYTF. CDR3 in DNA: TGCGCCAGCAGCCCATCCCCATTACCAGGGGGCCCTAACTATGGCTACACCTTC.

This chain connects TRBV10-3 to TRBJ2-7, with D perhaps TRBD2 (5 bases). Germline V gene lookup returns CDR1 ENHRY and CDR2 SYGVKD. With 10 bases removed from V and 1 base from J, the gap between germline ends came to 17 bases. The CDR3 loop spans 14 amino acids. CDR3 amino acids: CATQLSGLSYEQYF. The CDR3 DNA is TGTGCCACCCAGCTAAGCGGTTTATCCTACGAGCAGTACTTC.

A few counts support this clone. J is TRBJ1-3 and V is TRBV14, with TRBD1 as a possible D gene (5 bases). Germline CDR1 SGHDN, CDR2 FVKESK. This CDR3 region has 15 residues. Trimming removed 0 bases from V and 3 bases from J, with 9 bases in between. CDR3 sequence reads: CASSQDRVVGNTIYF. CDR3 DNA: TGTGCCAGCAGCCAAGACAGGGTAGTTGGAAACACCATATATTTT. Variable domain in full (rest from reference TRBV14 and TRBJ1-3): EAGVTQFPSHSVIEKGQTVTLRCDPISGHDNLYWYRRVMGKEIKFLLHFVKESKQDESGMPNNRFLAERTGGTYSTLKVQPAELEDSGVYFCASSQDRVVGNTIYFGEGSWLTVV.

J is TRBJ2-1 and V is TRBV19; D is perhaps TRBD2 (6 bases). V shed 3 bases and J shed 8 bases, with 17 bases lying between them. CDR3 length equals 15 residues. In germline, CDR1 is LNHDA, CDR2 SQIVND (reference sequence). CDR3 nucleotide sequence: TGTGCCAGTAGTATGGCGGGACTCCCTATGGATGAGCAGTTCTTC. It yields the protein CASSMAGLPMDEQFF.

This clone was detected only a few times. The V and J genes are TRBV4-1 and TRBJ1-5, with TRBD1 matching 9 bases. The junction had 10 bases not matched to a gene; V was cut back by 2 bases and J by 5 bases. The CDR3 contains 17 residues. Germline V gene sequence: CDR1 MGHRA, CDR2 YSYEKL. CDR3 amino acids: CASSQTKDRGVDQPQHF. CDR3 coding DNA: TGCGCCAGCAGCCAAACCAAGGACAGGGGTGTGGATCAGCCCCAGCATTTT.

The chain's CDR3 is CASSRDRGGQPQHF. The CDR3 nucleotides read TGTGCCAGCAGCCGGGACAGGGGAGGTCAGCCCCAGCATTTT. The V gene is TRBV6-1, the J gene TRBJ1-5, with TRBD1 matching over 10 bases. Germline values: CDR1 MNHNS, CDR2 SASEGT. There are 14 residues in the CDR3. V lost 6 bases, J lost 6 bases, and 5 bases stayed unmatched.

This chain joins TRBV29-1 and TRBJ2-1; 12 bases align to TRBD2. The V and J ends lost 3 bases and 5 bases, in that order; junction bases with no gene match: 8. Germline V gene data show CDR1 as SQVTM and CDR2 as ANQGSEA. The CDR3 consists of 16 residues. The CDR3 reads CSVEGLAGLVDNEQFF. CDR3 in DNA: TGCAGCGTTGAGGGACTAGCGGGCCTAGTCGACAATGAGCAGTTCTTC.

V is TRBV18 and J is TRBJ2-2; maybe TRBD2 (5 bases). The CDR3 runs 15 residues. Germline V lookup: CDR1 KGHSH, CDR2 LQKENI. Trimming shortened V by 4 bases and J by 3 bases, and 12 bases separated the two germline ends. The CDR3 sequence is CASSLSGSDTGELFF. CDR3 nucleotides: TGTGCCAGCTCACTTTCGGGGAGCGACACCGGGGAGCTGTTTTTT. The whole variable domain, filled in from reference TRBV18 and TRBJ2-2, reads NAGVMQNPRHLVRRRGQEARLRCSPMKGHSHVYWYRQLPEEGLKFMVYLQKENIIDESGMPKERFSAEFPKEGPSILRIQQVVRGDSAAYFCASSLSGSDTGELFFGEGSRLTVL.

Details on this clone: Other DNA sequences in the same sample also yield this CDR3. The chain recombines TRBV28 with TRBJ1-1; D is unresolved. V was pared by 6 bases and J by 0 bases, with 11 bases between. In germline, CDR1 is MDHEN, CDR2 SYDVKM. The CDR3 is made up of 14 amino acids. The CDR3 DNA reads TGTGCCAGCAGCCACCTCGGGGTGAACACTGAAGCTTTCTTT. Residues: CASSHLGVNTEAFF.

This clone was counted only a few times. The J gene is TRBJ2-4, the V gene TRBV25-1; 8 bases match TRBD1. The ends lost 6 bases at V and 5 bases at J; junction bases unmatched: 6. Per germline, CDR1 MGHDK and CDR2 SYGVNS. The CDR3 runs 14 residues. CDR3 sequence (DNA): TGTGCCAGCAGGGGGGAGGACAGGGAAAACATTCAGTACTTC. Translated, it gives CASRGEDRENIQYF. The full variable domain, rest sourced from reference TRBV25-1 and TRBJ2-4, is EADIYQTPRYLVIGTGKKITLECSQTMGHDKMYWYQQDPGMELHLIHYSYGVNSTEKGDLSSESTVSRIRTEHFPLTLESARPSHTSQYLCASRGEDRENIQYFGAGTRLSVL.

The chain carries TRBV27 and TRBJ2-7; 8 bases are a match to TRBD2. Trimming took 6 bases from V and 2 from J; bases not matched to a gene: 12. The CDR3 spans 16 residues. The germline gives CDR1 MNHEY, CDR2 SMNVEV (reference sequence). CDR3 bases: TGTGCCAGCAGCCCTAACCTCGCGGGGGGCCCCTACGAGCAGTACTTC. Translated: CASSPNLAGGPYEQYF.

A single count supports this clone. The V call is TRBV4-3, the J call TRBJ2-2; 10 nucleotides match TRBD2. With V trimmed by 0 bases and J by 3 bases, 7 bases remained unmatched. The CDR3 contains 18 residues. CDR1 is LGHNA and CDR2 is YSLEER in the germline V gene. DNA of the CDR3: TGCGCCAGCAGCCAAGATGTGAGGACTAGCGGACACACCGGGGAGCTGTTTTTT. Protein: CASSQDVRTSGHTGELFF.

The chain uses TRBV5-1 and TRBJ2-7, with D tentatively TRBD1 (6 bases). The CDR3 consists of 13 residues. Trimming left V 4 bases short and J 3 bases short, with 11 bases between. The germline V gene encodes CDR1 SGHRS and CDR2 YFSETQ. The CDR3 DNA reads TGCGCCAGCAGCCACAGCAGGGGCTACGAGCAGTACTTC. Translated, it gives CASSHSRGYEQYF.

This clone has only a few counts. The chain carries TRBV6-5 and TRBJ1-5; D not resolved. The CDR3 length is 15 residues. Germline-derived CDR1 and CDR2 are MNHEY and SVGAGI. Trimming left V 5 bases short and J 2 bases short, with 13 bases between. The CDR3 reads CASSPPQFGNQPQHF. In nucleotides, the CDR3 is TGTGCCAGCAGTCCACCTCAGTTTGGCAATCAGCCCCAGCATTTT.

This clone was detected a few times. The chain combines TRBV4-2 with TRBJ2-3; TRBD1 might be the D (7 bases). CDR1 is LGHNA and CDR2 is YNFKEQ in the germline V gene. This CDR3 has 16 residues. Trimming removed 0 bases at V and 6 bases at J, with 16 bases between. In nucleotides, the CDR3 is TGTGCCAGCAGCCAAGATCAGGGGGGCGGGACTGATACGCAGTATTTT. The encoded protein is CASSQDQGGGTDTQYF.

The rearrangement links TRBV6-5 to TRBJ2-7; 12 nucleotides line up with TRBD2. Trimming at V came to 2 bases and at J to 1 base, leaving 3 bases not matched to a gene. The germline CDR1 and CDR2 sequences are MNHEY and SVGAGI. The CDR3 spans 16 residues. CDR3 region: CASSYLGLAGSYEQYF. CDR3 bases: TGTGCCAGCAGTTACCTCGGACTAGCGGGATCCTACGAGCAGTACTTC.

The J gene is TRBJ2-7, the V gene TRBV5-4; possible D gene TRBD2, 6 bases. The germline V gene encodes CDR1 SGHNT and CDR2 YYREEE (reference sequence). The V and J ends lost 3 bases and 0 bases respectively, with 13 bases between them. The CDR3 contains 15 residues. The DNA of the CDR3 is TGTGCCAGCAGCTCGGGGCGGCGGGGCTCCTACGAGCAGTACTTC. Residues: CASSSGRRGSYEQYF.

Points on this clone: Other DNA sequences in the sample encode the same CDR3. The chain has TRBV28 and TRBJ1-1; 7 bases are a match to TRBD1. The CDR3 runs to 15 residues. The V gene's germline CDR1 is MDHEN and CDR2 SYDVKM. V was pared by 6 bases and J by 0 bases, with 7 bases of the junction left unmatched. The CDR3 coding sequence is TGTGCCAGCAGCCCCCCGACAGGGTTGAACACTGAAGCTTTCTTT. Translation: CASSPPTGLNTEAFF.

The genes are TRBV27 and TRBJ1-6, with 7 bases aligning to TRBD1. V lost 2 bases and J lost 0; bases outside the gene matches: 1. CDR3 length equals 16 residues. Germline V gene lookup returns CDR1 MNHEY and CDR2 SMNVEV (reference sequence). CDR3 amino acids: CASSLTGASYNSPLHF. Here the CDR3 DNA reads TGTGCCAGCAGTTTAACAGGGGCCTCCTATAATTCACCCCTCCACTTT.

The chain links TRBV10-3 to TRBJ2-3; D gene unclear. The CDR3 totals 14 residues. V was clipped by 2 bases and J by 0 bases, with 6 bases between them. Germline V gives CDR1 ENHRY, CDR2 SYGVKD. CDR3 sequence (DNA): TGTGCCATCAGTGAGACGGTCAGCACAGATACGCAGTATTTT. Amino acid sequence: CAISETVSTDTQYF.

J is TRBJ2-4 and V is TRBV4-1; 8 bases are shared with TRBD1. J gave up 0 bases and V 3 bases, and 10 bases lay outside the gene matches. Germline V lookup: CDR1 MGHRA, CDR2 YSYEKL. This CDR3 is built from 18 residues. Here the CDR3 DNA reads TGCGCCAGCAGCCAGGCCCCAGGGGGCGGACTAGCCAAAAACATTCAGTACTTC. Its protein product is CASSQAPGGGLAKNIQYF.

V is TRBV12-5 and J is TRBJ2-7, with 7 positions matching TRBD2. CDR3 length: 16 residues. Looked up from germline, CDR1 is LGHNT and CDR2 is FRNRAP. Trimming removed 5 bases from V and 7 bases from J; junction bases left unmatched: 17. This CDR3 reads CASGPQGRESFSEQYF. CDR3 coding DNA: TGTGCTAGTGGTCCCCAAGGGCGGGAGTCCTTTTCGGAGCAGTACTTC.

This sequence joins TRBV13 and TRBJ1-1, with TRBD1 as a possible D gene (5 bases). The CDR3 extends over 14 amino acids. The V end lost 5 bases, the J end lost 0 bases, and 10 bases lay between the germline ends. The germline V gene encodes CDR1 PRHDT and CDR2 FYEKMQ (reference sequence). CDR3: CASSGRQLNTEAFF. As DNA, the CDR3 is TGTGCCAGCAGCGGCAGACAGCTGAACACTGAAGCTTTCTTT.

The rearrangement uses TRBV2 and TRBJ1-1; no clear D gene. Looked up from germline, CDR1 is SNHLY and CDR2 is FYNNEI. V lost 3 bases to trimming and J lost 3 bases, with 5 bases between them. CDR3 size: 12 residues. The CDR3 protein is CASSEADTEAFF. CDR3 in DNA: TGTGCCAGCAGTGAGGCAGACACTGAAGCTTTCTTT.

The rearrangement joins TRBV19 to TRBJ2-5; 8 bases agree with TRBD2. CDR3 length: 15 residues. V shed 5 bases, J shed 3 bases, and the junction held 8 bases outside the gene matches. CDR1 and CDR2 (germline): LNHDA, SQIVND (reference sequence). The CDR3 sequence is CASSCQTSAEETQYF. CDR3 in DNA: TGTGCCAGTAGTTGTCAGACTAGCGCAGAAGAGACCCAGTACTTC.

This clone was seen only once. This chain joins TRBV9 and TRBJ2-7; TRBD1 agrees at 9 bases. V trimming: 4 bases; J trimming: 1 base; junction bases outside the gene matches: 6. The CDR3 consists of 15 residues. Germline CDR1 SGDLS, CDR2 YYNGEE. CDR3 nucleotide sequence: TGTGCCAGCAGCCCGGGACAGGGCCCGTCCTACGAGCAGTACTTC. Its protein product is CASSPGQGPSYEQYF.